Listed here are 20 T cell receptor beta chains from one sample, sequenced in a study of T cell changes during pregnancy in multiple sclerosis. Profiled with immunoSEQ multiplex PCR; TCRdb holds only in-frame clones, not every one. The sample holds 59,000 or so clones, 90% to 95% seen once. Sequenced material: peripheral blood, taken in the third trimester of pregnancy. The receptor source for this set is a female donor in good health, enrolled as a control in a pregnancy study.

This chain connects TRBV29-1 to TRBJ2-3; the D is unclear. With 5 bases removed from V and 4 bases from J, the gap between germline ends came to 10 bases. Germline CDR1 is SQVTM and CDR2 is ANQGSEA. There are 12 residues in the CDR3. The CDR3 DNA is TGCAGCGTTATACCTAGTTCAGATACGCAGTATTTT. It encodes CSVIPSSDTQYF.

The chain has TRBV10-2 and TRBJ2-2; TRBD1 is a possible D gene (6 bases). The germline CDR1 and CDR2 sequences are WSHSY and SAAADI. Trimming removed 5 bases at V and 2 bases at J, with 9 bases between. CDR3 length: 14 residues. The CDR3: CASSRTANTGELFF. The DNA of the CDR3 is TGCGCCAGCAGTCGGACAGCTAACACCGGGGAGCTGTTTTTT.

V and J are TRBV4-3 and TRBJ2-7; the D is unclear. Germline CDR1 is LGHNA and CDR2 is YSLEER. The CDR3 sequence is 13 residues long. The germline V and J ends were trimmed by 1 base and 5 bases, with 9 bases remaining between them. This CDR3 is CASSQGGWNEQYF. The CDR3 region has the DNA TGCGCCAGCAGCCAAGGCGGATGGAACGAGCAGTACTTC.

The CDR3 DNA follows: TGCACCAGCAGCCATGGGGGGGCTAGCGGGAGAAACACCGGGGAGCTGTTTTTT. It yields the protein CTSSHGGASGRNTGELFF. The chain links TRBV1 to TRBJ2-2; TRBD2 was called by the table and not checked on the DNA. TRBV1 is a pseudogene. CDR3 size: 18 residues.

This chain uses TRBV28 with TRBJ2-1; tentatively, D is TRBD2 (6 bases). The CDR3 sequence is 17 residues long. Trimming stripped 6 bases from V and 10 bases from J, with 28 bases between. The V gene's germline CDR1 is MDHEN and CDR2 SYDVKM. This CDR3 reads CASSKLYPAGPAIEQFF. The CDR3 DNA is TGTGCCAGCAGCAAACTTTACCCAGCGGGCCCGGCGATAGAGCAGTTCTTC. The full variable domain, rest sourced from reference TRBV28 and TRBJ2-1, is DVKVTQSSRYLVKRTGEKVFLECVQDMDHENMFWYRQDPGLGLRLIYFSYDVKMKEKGDIPEGYSVSREKKERFSLILESASTNQTSMYLCASSKLYPAGPAIEQFFGPGTRLTVL.

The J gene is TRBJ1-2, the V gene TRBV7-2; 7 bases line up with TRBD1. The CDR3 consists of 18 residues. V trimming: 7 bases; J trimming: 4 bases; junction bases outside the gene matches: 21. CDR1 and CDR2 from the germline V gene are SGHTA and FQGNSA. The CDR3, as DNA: TGTGCCAGCACCCAAGGTCCCGGACAGGAGTACAGGGGCTATGGCTACACCTTC. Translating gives CASTQGPGQEYRGYGYTF.

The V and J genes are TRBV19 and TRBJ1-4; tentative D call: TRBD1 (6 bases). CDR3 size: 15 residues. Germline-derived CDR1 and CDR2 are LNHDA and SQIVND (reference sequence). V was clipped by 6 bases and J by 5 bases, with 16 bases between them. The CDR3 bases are TGTGCCAGTAGGGCCCCCGGACAGCTAAATGAAAAACTGTTTTTT. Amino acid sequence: CASRAPGQLNEKLFF.

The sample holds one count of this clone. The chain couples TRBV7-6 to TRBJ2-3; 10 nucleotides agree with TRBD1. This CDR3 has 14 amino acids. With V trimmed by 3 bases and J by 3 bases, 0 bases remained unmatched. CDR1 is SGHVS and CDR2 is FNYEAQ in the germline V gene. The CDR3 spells CASSLGQGTDTQYF. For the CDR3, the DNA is TGTGCCAGCAGCTTGGGACAGGGGACAGATACGCAGTATTTT.

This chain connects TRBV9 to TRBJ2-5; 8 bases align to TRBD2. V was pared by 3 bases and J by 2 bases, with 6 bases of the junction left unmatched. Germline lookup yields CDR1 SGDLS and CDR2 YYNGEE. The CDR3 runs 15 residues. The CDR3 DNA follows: TGTGCCAGCAGCGCCCGACTAGCGACACAAGAGACCCAGTACTTC. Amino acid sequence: CASSARLATQETQYF.

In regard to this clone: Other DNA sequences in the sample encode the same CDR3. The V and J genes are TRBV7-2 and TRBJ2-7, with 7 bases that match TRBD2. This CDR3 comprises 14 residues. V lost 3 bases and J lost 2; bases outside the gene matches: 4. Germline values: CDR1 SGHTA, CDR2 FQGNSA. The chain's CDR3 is CASSFPGGTYEQYF. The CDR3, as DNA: TGTGCCAGCAGCTTCCCGGGGGGTACCTACGAGCAGTACTTC.

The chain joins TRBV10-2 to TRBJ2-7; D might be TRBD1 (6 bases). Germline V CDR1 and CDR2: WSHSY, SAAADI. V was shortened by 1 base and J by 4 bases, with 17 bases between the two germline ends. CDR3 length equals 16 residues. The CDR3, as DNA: TGCGCCAGCAGTGAGTGGGTCGGGACAACGTTATACGAGCAGTACTTC. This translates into CASSEWVGTTLYEQYF.

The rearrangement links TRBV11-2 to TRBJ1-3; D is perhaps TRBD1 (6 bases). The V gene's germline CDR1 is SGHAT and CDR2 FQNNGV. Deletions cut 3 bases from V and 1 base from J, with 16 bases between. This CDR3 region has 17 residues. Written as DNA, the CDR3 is TGTGCCAGCAGCTTTGGGCCACAGGGTCGGTCTGGAAACACCATATATTTT. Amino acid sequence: CASSFGPQGRSGNTIYF. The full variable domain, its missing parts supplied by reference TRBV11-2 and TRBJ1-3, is EAGVAQSPRYKIIEKRQSVAFWCNPISGHATLYWYQQILGQGPKLLIQFQNNGVVDDSQLPKDRFSAERLKGVDSTLKIQPAKLEDSAVYLCASSFGPQGRSGNTIYFGEGSWLTVV.

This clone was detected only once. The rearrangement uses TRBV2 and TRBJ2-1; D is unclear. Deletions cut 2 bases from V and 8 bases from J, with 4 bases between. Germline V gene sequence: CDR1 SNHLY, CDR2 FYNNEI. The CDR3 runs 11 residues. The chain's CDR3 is CASSELYEQFF. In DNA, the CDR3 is TGTGCCAGCAGTGAACTGTATGAGCAGTTCTTC.

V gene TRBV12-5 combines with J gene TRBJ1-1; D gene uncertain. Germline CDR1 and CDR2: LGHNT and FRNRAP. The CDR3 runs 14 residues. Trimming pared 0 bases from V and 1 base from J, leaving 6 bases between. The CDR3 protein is CASGLVLRNTEAFF. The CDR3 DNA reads TGTGCTAGTGGTTTGGTATTGAGGAACACTGAAGCTTTCTTT.

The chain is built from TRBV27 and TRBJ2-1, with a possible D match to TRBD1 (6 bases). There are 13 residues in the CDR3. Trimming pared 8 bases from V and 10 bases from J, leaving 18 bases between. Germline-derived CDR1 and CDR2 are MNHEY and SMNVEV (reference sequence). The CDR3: CASRLPWGREQFF. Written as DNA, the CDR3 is TGTGCCAGCCGTCTCCCCTGGGGGCGGGAGCAGTTCTTC.

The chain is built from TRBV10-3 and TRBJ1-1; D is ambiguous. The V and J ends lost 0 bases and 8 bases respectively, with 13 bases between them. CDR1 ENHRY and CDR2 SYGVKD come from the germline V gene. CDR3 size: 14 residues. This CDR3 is CAISESYSLPEAFF. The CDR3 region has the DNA TGTGCCATCAGTGAGTCGTATAGTCTCCCCGAAGCTTTCTTT.

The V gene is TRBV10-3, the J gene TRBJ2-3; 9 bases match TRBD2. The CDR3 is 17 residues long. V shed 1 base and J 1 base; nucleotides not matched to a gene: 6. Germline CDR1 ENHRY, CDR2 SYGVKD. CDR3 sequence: CAISELASGTRTDTQYF. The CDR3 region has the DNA TGTGCCATCAGTGAGTTGGCTAGCGGGACCCGCACAGATACGCAGTATTTT.

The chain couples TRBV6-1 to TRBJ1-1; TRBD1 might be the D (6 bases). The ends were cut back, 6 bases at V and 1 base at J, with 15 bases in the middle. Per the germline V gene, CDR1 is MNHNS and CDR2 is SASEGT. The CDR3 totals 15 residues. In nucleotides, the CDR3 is TGTGCCAGCAGATCCTCCCCGGGACAGAACACTGAAGCTTTCTTT. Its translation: CASRSSPGQNTEAFF.

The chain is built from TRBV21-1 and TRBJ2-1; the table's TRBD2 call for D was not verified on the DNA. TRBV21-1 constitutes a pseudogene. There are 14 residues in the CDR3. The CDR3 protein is CASSPPGWYNEQFF. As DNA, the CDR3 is TGTGCCAGCAGCCCTCCGGGGTGGTACAATGAGCAGTTCTTC.

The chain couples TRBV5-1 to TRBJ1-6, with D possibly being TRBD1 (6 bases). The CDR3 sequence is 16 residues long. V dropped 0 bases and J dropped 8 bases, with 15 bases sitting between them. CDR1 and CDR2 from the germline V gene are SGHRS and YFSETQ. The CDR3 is CASSLARPRGDSPLHF. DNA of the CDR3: TGCGCCAGCAGCTTGGCCAGGCCCAGGGGCGATTCACCCCTCCACTTT.